These 16 T cell receptor beta chains were all obtained from the same sample, sequenced in a study of T cell repertoires in cytomegalovirus infection. A single record per CDR3 protein comes from TCRdb applying MiXCR to the reads. This sample has 300,000 to 400,000 distinct CDR3 sequences, with 15% to 20% found just once. The sample was PBMCs. The receptors come from a human donor in good health (CMV status not recorded). Some clones in this sample may be carry-over from other donors' samples.

This clonotype was seen more than once but under ten times. The V and J genes are TRBV7-9 and TRBJ2-3, with D perhaps TRBD1 (5 bases). This CDR3 has 16 residues. CDR1 SEHNR and CDR2 FQNEAQ come from the germline V gene (reference sequence). The V and J ends lost 1 base and 6 bases respectively, with 17 bases between them. CDR3 DNA sequence: TGTGCCAGCAGCTTAGGATCCGGTTTCAGGGCGGATACGCAGTATTTT. As protein: CASSLGSGFRADTQYF.

For this clonotype: One base away lies a much larger clone, so this may be a sequencing read error. The rearrangement joins TRBV2 to TRBJ2-3; D not certain. The CDR3 has 16 residues. In germline, CDR1 is SNHLY, CDR2 FYNNEI. CDR3: CASSYDRLRGADTQCF. Written as DNA, the CDR3 is TGTGCCAGCAGTTACGATCGTCTTCGCGGCGCAGATACGCAGTGTTTT. Full variable domain (missing parts from reference TRBV2 and TRBJ2-3): EPEVTQTPSHQVTQMGQEVILRCVPISNHLYFYWYRQILGQKVEFLVSFYNNEISEKSEIFDDQFSVERPDGSNFTLKIRSTKLEDSAMYFCASSYDRLRGADTQCFGPGTRLTVL.

Here the CDR3 reads CASREGGRDEKLFF. The CDR3 region has the DNA TGTGCCAGCAGGGAAGGGGGCAGGGATGAAAAACTGTTTTTT. V usage is TRBV5-6 and J usage is TRBJ1-4, with 7 nucleotides matching TRBD1. The germline V gene has CDR1 SGHDT and CDR2 YYEEEE. Losses at the gene ends were 5 bases for V and 6 bases for J; bases not matched to a gene: 7. This CDR3 contains 14 residues.

This chain links TRBV7-9 with TRBJ2-1; 10 nucleotides match TRBD2. With V trimmed by 5 bases and J by 0 bases, 13 bases remained unmatched. The CDR3 totals 19 residues. In germline, CDR1 is SEHNR, CDR2 FQNEAQ (reference sequence). In DNA form, the CDR3 reads TGTGCCAGCAGCCAACCGGGACTAGCGCGCTTCAGCTCCTACAATGAGCAGTTCTTC. It translates to CASSQPGLARFSSYNEQFF.

Only a few counts were recorded for this clonotype. J is TRBJ2-7 and V is TRBV7-2; D is unresolved. Trimming took 4 bases from V and 3 from J, leaving 10 bases between them. Germline CDR1 reads SGHTA; CDR2 reads FQGNSA. The CDR3 has 13 amino acids. This CDR3 reads CASSYLIRYEQYF. The CDR3 region has the DNA TGTGCCAGCAGCTACCTTATCCGCTACGAGCAGTACTTC.

In this sample, this clonotype turned up a few times. The rearrangement joins TRBV3-1 to TRBJ2-7; 7 bases match TRBD2. The CDR3 spans 13 residues. Unmatched junction bases numbered 5, after V lost 2 bases and J lost 7 bases. Germline V gene sequence: CDR1 LGHDT, CDR2 YNNKEL (reference sequence). The CDR3 bases are TGTGCCAGCAGCCAAACTAGCGTGGAAGAGCAGTACTTC. Amino acids: CASSQTSVEEQYF.

This clonotype was observed a handful of times. This chain links TRBV12-3 or TRBV12-4 with TRBJ1-1, with 12 bases lining up with TRBD1. Trimming at V came to 9 bases and at J to 4 bases, leaving 9 bases not matched to a gene. This CDR3 has 15 residues. The CDR3 DNA reads as TGTGCCAGTAGGCCGGGACAGGGGGCGAGCACTGAAGCTTTCTTT. Protein sequence: CASRPGQGASTEAFF.

This clonotype was seen more than once but under ten times. The genes are TRBV14 and TRBJ2-1; D unresolved. This CDR3 contains 15 residues. The germline CDR1 and CDR2 sequences are SGHDN and FVKESK. Trimming took off 1 base at V and 11 bases at J, with 18 bases between the two ends. The CDR3 bases are TGTGCCAGCAGCCAAGGGGTACTGGCCATCGATCAGCAGTTCTTC. It translates to CASSQGVLAIDQQFF.

This chain uses TRBV5-5 with TRBJ2-3; D unclear. With 0 bases removed from V and 2 bases from J, the gap between germline ends came to 10 bases. The germline V gene has CDR1 SGHKS and CDR2 YYEKEE (reference sequence). There are 15 residues in the CDR3. CDR3 sequence (DNA): TGTGCCAGCAGCTTGGTTACCCAGAACACAGATACGCAGTATTTT. As protein: CASSLVTQNTDTQYF. Looking up the rest from reference TRBV5-5 and TRBJ2-3 gives the full variable domain: DAGVTQSPTHLIKTRGQQVTLRCSPISGHKSVSWYQQVLGQGPQFIFQYYEKEERGRGNFPDRFSARQFPNYSSELNVNALLLGDSALYLCASSLVTQNTDTQYFGPGTRLTVL.

This clonotype occurred a few times. The rearrangement joins TRBV2 to TRBJ2-5, with 9 bases aligning to TRBD2. CDR3 length: 14 amino acids. With 3 bases clipped from V and 4 bases from J, the junction kept 3 bases outside the gene matches. The germline V gene encodes CDR1 SNHLY and CDR2 FYNNEI. This CDR3 reads CASSDQTSGETQYF. The CDR3 bases are TGTGCCAGCAGTGACCAGACTAGCGGAGAGACCCAGTACTTC.

The table lists this clonotype with a few counts. The rearrangement joins TRBV29-1 to TRBJ2-7; TRBD1 is a possible D gene (6 bases). The CDR3 extends over 11 amino acids. Trimming stripped 6 bases from V and 5 bases from J, with 11 bases between. The germline V gene encodes CDR1 SQVTM and CDR2 ANQGSEA. CDR3 bases: TGCAGCGTACAGACAGGTGACGAGCAGTACTTC. It encodes CSVQTGDEQYF.

This clonotype turned up a few times. The V and J genes are TRBV6-5 and TRBJ1-1, with a possible D match to TRBD1 (5 bases). Trimming left V 6 bases short and J 10 bases short, with 12 bases between. Germline values: CDR1 MNHEY, CDR2 SVGAGI. CDR3 length: 11 residues. The CDR3 sequence: CASSRGEGAFF. DNA of the CDR3: TGTGCCAGCAGCCGAGGGGAGGGAGCTTTCTTT.

This clonotype was picked up many times. The V and J genes are TRBV7-8 and TRBJ1-1, with D maybe TRBD1 (5 bases). Trimming shortened V by 4 bases and J by 11 bases, and 17 bases separated the two germline ends. Germline assignment: CDR1 SGHVS and CDR2 FQNEAQ. The CDR3 is 13 residues long. The CDR3 region is CASSSGGPTRAFF. CDR3 coding DNA: TGTGCCAGCAGCTCTGGGGGACCGACCAGGGCTTTCTTT.

The chain has TRBV27 and TRBJ1-4; D gene unclear. Trimming removed 7 bases at V and 7 bases at J, with 16 bases between. Germline CDR1 reads MNHEY; CDR2 reads SMNVEV (reference sequence). The CDR3 runs 14 residues. Here the CDR3 reads CASMRNDMSEKLFF. CDR3 DNA sequence: TGTGCCAGCATGCGGAACGACATGAGTGAAAAACTGTTTTTT.

This clonotype has just a few counts. The chain carries TRBV29-1 and TRBJ2-1, with 7 bases fitting TRBD2. Germline CDR1 is SQVTM and CDR2 is ANQGSEA. The J segment lost 4 bases and the V segment lost 6 bases, leaving 15 bases of the junction unmatched. This CDR3 contains 16 residues. CDR3: CSVFGGSGIRYNEQFF. The CDR3 DNA follows: TGCAGCGTCTTTGGCGGGAGCGGGATAAGGTACAATGAGCAGTTCTTC.

This clonotype was counted between two and nine times. The chain employs TRBV6-1 and TRBJ1-2; unclear D gene. V was clipped by 1 base and J by 4 bases, with 7 bases between them. CDR3 length: 13 residues. CDR1 MNHNS and CDR2 SASEGT come from the germline V gene. The CDR3 nucleotides are TGTGCCAGCAGTGAAGGGAGATTCTATGGCTACACCTTC. Translating gives CASSEGRFYGYTF.